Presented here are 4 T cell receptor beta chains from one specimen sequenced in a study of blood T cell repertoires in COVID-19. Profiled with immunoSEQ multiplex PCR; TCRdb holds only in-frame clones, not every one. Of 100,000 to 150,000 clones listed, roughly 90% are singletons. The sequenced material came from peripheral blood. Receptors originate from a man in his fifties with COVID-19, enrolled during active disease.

The CDR3 bases are TGTGCCAGCAGTCGTAGCGGCTACACAGATACGCAGTATTTT. It specifies CASSRSGYTDTQYF. The J gene is TRBJ2-3, the V gene TRBV6-5; D is possibly TRBD2 (6 bases). Trimming cost V 5 bases and J 2 bases, with 11 bases left between them. The CDR3 loop spans 14 amino acids. Germline values: CDR1 MNHEY, CDR2 SVGAGI.

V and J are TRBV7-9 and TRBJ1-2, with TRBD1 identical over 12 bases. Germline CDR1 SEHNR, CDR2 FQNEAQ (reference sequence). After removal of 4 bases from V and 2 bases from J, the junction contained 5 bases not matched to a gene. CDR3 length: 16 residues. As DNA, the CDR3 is TGTGCCAGCAGCTCCGGGACAGGGGGCGCGAACTATGGCTACACCTTC. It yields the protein CASSSGTGGANYGYTF. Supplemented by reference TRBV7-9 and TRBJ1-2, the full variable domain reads DTGVSQNPRHKITKRGQNVTFRCDPISEHNRLYWYRQTLGQGPEFLTYFQNEAQLEKSRLLSDRFSAERPKGSFSTLEIQRTEQGDSAMYLCASSSGTGGANYGYTFGSGTRLTVV.

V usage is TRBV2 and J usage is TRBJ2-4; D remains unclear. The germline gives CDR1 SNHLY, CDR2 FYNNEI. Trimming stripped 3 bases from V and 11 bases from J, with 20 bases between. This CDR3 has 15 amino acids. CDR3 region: CASSDPGVGWHFQYF. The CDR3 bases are TGTGCCAGCAGTGATCCCGGTGTGGGCTGGCACTTTCAGTACTTC.

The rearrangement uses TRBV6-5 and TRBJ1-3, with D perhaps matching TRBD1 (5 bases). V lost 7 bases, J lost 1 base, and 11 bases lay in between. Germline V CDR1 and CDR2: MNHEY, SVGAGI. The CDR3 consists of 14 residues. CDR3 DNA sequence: TGTGCCAGCACAGGGTTTTTTTCTGGAAACACCATATATTTT. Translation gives CASTGFFSGNTIYF.